This passage covers 29 T cell receptor beta chains from one sample sequenced in a study of response to subunit inactivated influenza vaccine (dated by TCRdb to 2017 to 2018). Library construction relied on RT-PCR. The data were produced on an Illumina HiSeq 2500. TCRdb redid the processing of the public reads, applying fastp at Q25 and MiXCR, and retained in-frame beta chains. Records with the same CDR3 protein are collapsed into one entry carrying the most frequent genes and DNA. This sample lists around 580,000 distinct CDR3 sequences; about 15% were detected once. Together, the top ten hold around 10% of the sample. This specimen was PBMCs from blood, taken about 11 days after vaccination. All receptors derive from a man aged 45-60 years who received an inactivated influenza vaccine. Donor details come from another sample of the same person, matched by shared clones.

CDR3 DNA sequence: TGTGCCAGCAGCCAAGATCGGACCGAGCTAGATACGCAGTATTTT. It translates to CASSQDRTELDTQYF. The V call is TRBV4-2, the J call TRBJ2-3; D gene uncertain. With 0 bases removed from V and 5 bases from J, the gap between germline ends came to 12 bases. The CDR3 totals 15 residues. Germline-derived CDR1 and CDR2 are LGHNA and YNFKEQ.

This clonotype was seen only a few times. This chain joins TRBV29-1 and TRBJ2-7; 8 bases line up with TRBD1. This CDR3 has 14 amino acids. Germline CDR1 SQVTM, CDR2 ANQGSEA. V shed 1 base and J 4 bases; nucleotides not matched to a gene: 6. CDR3 loop: CSVEGSGGKYEQYF. For the CDR3, the DNA is TGCAGCGTTGAAGGTTCAGGGGGCAAGTACGAGCAGTACTTC.

The sample holds many counts of this clonotype. The chain carries TRBV29-1 and TRBJ2-7, with D uncertain. The CDR3 is 14 amino acids. Germline CDR1 and CDR2: SQVTM and ANQGSEA. V lost 6 bases to trimming and J lost 0 bases, with 15 bases between them. The CDR3 DNA sequence: TGCAGCGTATCCAACATGGATAGCTCCTACGAGCAGTACTTC. Translation: CSVSNMDSSYEQYF.

This chain connects TRBV3-1 to TRBJ2-1; 7 bases fit TRBD2. The CDR3 spans 18 residues. J was trimmed by 0 bases and V by 5 bases; bases with no gene match: 13. Germline V CDR1 and CDR2: LGHDT, YNNKEL (reference sequence). This chain's CDR3 is CASSSHSGPINSYNEQFF. The DNA of the CDR3 is TGTGCCAGCAGCTCACATAGCGGGCCCATAAACTCCTACAATGAGCAGTTCTTC.

This clonotype was found many times. The chain combines TRBV5-1 with TRBJ2-5; 7 positions agree with TRBD2. There are 16 residues in the CDR3. The V and J ends lost 4 bases and 4 bases, in that order; junction bases with no gene match: 13. Germline V gives CDR1 SGHRS, CDR2 YFSETQ. The CDR3 is CASSPTSNRRGETQYF. CDR3 DNA sequence: TGCGCCAGCAGCCCGACTAGCAACCGCCGGGGAGAGACCCAGTACTTC.

The CDR3 DNA reads as TGCAGTGCGCGATTCGGACAGAACACTGAAGCTTTCTTT. Its protein product is CSARFGQNTEAFF. The chain has TRBV20-1 and TRBJ1-1; possible D gene TRBD1, 5 bases. Trimming removed 6 bases from V and 1 base from J, with 12 bases in between. Per germline, CDR1 DFQATT and CDR2 SNEGSKA (reference sequence). This CDR3 is built from 13 residues.

The rearrangement uses TRBV3-1 and TRBJ2-7; 12 bases align to TRBD2. Trimming cost V 5 bases and J 3 bases; bases outside gene matches: 5. The CDR3 loop spans 15 amino acids. Looked up from germline, CDR1 is LGHDT and CDR2 is YNNKEL (reference sequence). CDR3 in amino acids: CASSDGLAGIYEQYF. The CDR3 DNA reads TGTGCCAGCAGCGACGGACTAGCGGGAATCTACGAGCAGTACTTC.

The chain is built from TRBV24-1 and TRBJ1-5; D remains ambiguous. The germline gives CDR1 KGHDR, CDR2 SFDVKD. V dropped 2 bases and J dropped 7 bases, with 14 bases sitting between them. The CDR3 has 15 amino acids. The CDR3 region has the DNA TGTGCCACCAGTGATTCGGCGTCGGGTGTCCAGCCCCAGCATTTT. This sequence encodes CATSDSASGVQPQHF.

This clonotype was observed at least ten times. The chain joins TRBV4-3 to TRBJ1-1, with TRBD1 as a possible D gene (5 bases). CDR3 length: 16 residues. Germline lookup yields CDR1 LGHNA and CDR2 YSLEER. Trimming took 0 bases from V and 2 from J, leaving 13 bases between them. CDR3 region: CASSQDQAGTNTEAFF. The CDR3 DNA follows: TGCGCCAGCAGCCAAGATCAGGCCGGGACCAACACTGAAGCTTTCTTT.

Ten or more counts support this clonotype. This chain joins TRBV29-1 and TRBJ2-7, with a possible D match to TRBD1 (7 bases). The CDR3 is made up of 14 amino acids. Germline lookup yields CDR1 SQVTM and CDR2 ANQGSEA. With 6 bases removed from V and 6 bases from J, the gap between germline ends came to 21 bases. DNA of the CDR3: TGCAGCGTCAAGGAACAGGGGACTGGGCCCGAGCAGTACTTC. It is translated as CSVKEQGTGPEQYF.

The CDR3 protein is CAYSRGQENTEAFF. The CDR3 nucleotides are TGTGCCTACTCTAGGGGACAGGAAAACACTGAAGCTTTCTTT. The V call is TRBV21-1, the J call TRBJ1-1; the table's D call of TRBD1 was not tested on the DNA. TRBV21-1 represents a pseudogene. The CDR3 runs 14 residues.

This clonotype came up a few times. This chain connects TRBV7-2 to TRBJ1-4; D may be TRBD1 (5 bases). CDR1 is SGHTA and CDR2 is FQGNSA in the germline V gene. Trimming pared 2 bases from V and 8 bases from J, leaving 12 bases between. The length of the CDR3 is 14 residues. The CDR3 nucleotides are TGTGCCAGCAGCTTACAGGGAAGGCGGGAAAAACTGTTTTTT. Residues: CASSLQGRREKLFF.

The chain links TRBV12-3 or TRBV12-4 to TRBJ2-1, with 13 bases matching TRBD2. The CDR3 is 17 residues long. J gave up 5 bases and V 6 bases, and 10 bases lay outside the gene matches. The CDR3 sequence: CASSGTSGTHGDNEQFF. CDR3 nucleotides: TGTGCCAGCAGCGGGACTAGCGGGACCCACGGGGACAATGAGCAGTTCTTC.

The rearrangement joins TRBV18 to TRBJ1-4; maybe TRBD1 (6 bases). The CDR3 is made up of 16 amino acids. Germline V gives CDR1 KGHSH, CDR2 LQKENI. V was clipped by 3 bases and J by 8 bases, with 19 bases between them. CDR3 nucleotide sequence: TGTGCCAGCTCACCCCCATCGCAGGGGTCACGGGAAAAACTGTTTTTT. Its translation is CASSPPSQGSREKLFF. The whole variable domain, remainder taken from reference TRBV18 and TRBJ1-4, is NAGVMQNPRHLVRRRGQEARLRCSPMKGHSHVYWYRQLPEEGLKFMVYLQKENIIDESGMPKERFSAEFPKEGPSILRIQQVVRGDSAAYFCASSPPSQGSREKLFFGSGTQLSVL.

CDR3 region: CASSPGPAGLADTDTQYF. As DNA, the CDR3 is TGTGCCAGCTCACCTGGCCCAGCCGGACTAGCGGACACAGATACGCAGTATTTT. This chain connects TRBV18 to TRBJ2-3; TRBD2 aligns across 10 bases. CDR3 length: 18 amino acids. In germline, CDR1 is KGHSH, CDR2 LQKENI. V dropped 3 bases and J dropped 2; count of bases not matched to a gene: 11.

This clonotype showed up just a few times. This sequence joins TRBV28 and TRBJ2-1, with TRBD2 matching over 9 bases. There are 15 residues in the CDR3. Per germline, CDR1 MDHEN and CDR2 SYDVKM. V lost 2 bases, J lost 6 bases, and 5 bases stayed unmatched. The CDR3 loop reads CASSLPAGGSNEQFF. The CDR3 DNA is TGTGCCAGCAGTTTACCAGCGGGAGGAAGCAATGAGCAGTTCTTC.

The CDR3 DNA is TGTGCCAGCAGTACCCGGGACTCCAACACAGATACGCAGTATTTT. It encodes CASSTRDSNTDTQYF. The chain uses TRBV12-3 or TRBV12-4 and TRBJ2-3; maybe TRBD2 (6 bases). Trimming removed 5 bases from V and 2 bases from J, with 14 bases in between. This CDR3 has 15 residues.

The V and J genes are TRBV3-1 and TRBJ2-1; D not certain. CDR3 length: 11 amino acids. Germline V CDR1 and CDR2: LGHDT, YNNKEL (reference sequence). V was shortened by 0 bases and J by 10 bases, with 4 bases between the two germline ends. The chain's CDR3 is CASSQEREQFF. The CDR3 DNA reads TGTGCCAGCAGCCAAGAGAGGGAGCAGTTCTTC.

The V call is TRBV27, the J call TRBJ2-1, with TRBD1 matching over 9 bases. V lost 4 bases to trimming and J lost 7 bases; unmatched junction nucleotides: 5. Germline CDR1 reads MNHEY; CDR2 reads SMNVEV (reference sequence). The CDR3 is made up of 14 amino acids. The CDR3 nucleotides read TGTGCCAGCAGTTACAGGGGGCGCGGGAATGAGCAGTTCTTC. Amino acids: CASSYRGRGNEQFF.

The sample holds a few counts of this clonotype. This chain links TRBV20-1 with TRBJ1-1; D possibly corresponds to TRBD1 (6 bases). Trimming took off 6 bases at V and 1 base at J, with 12 bases between the two ends. Germline CDR1 is DFQATT and CDR2 is SNEGSKA (reference sequence). The CDR3 is 13 amino acids. The CDR3 is CSAGQPPNTEAFF. Written as DNA, the CDR3 is TGCAGTGCGGGACAACCACCGAACACTGAAGCTTTCTTT.

The chain joins TRBV1 to TRBJ2-7; the listed D gene, TRBD2, was not tested against the DNA. TRBV1 counts as a pseudogene. CDR3 length: 9 residues. CDR3 amino acids: CTSSQEGLF. Written as DNA, the CDR3 is TGCACCAGCAGCCAAGAAGGACTGTTC.

The chain combines TRBV3-1 with TRBJ2-7, with D perhaps TRBD2 (5 bases). The CDR3 length is 14 residues. Germline assignment: CDR1 LGHDT and CDR2 YNNKEL (reference sequence). V lost 5 bases, J lost 1 base, and 12 bases lay in between. CDR3 bases: TGTGCCAGCAGCTTAATGCCGGGGTCCTACGAGCAGTACTTC. It specifies CASSLMPGSYEQYF.

The chain combines TRBV7-6 with TRBJ2-1; D not resolved. V shed 5 bases and J shed 9 bases, with 11 bases lying between them. The CDR3 spans 12 residues. Germline CDR1 and CDR2: SGHVS and FNYEAQ. The CDR3 here is CASSTLEAEQFF. The CDR3 DNA is TGTGCCAGCAGCACCCTTGAGGCTGAGCAGTTCTTC.

This clonotype was counted at least ten times. The chain uses TRBV20-1 and TRBJ1-1; 7 bases are shared with TRBD1. Germline CDR1 DFQATT, CDR2 SNEGSKA (reference sequence). The CDR3 is made up of 13 amino acids. V shed 5 bases, J shed 6 bases, and the junction held 9 bases outside the gene matches. The CDR3 sequence: CSAVQGRDAEAFF. The CDR3 DNA reads TGCAGTGCTGTACAGGGGAGGGACGCTGAAGCTTTCTTT.

V usage is TRBV7-9 and J usage is TRBJ2-7, with a tentative D call TRBD1 (6 bases). V shed 4 bases and J shed 6 bases, with 19 bases lying between them. CDR1 SEHNR and CDR2 FQNEAQ come from the germline V gene (reference sequence). This CDR3 contains 15 residues. This chain's CDR3 is CASSSPGQRYSEQYF. Here the CDR3 DNA reads TGTGCCAGCAGCTCGCCGGGACAAAGGTACTCCGAGCAGTACTTC.

This clonotype has a handful of counts. This chain links TRBV20-1 with TRBJ1-5, with D possibly being TRBD1 (6 bases). Germline V gene lookup returns CDR1 DFQATT and CDR2 SNEGSKA (reference sequence). This CDR3 is 16 amino acids long. The V end was cut by 1 base, the J end by 2 bases, with 15 bases between. CDR3 bases: TGCAGTGCTAGAGTTCAGGGGCGGCAAGGCAATCAGCCCCAGCATTTT. It yields the protein CSARVQGRQGNQPQHF.

This chain links TRBV7-9 with TRBJ2-4; D call uncertain. From germline, CDR1 is SEHNR and CDR2 FQNEAQ (reference sequence). This CDR3 contains 14 residues. The V end was cut by 2 bases, the J end by 0 bases, with 5 bases between. CDR3 nucleotide sequence: TGTGCCAGCAGCTTAACCATAGCCAAAAACATTCAGTACTTC. Protein: CASSLTIAKNIQYF.

This chain joins TRBV5-1 and TRBJ2-3; unclear D gene. The germline V gene encodes CDR1 SGHRS and CDR2 YFSETQ. Trimming removed 1 base from V and 0 bases from J, with 9 bases in between. This CDR3 has 15 amino acids. As DNA, the CDR3 is TGCGCCAGCAGCTTGAAGCGACCTAGCACAGATACGCAGTATTTT. This encodes CASSLKRPSTDTQYF.

At least ten counts were recorded for this clonotype. This chain links TRBV4-3 with TRBJ2-5; D is undetermined. Trimming shortened V by 0 bases and J by 7 bases, and 6 bases separated the two germline ends. The CDR3 is 12 amino acids. Per the germline V gene, CDR1 is LGHNA and CDR2 is YSLEER. This chain's CDR3 is CASSQDLGTQYF. The CDR3 nucleotides are TGCGCCAGCAGCCAAGACCTAGGGACCCAGTACTTC.